The 15 T cell receptor beta chains reported below all come from one sample, sequenced in a study of T cell responses to AZD1222 COVID-19 vaccine (dated by TCRdb to the early 2020s). Receptors were amplified or captured by the immunoSEQ multiplex PCR assay. TCRdb carries this immuneACCESS record with in-frame sequences only. Its versions omit some clonotypes, under half of them owing to an unresolved V gene in the studies checked, with the rest unexplained. Counted in this sample were 100,000 to 150,000 clones; around 89% of them appeared once. The top ten clones comprise 1.5% to 1.9% of the sample. Reading the label with the study, this specimen's time point is: baseline before first vaccination. The sequencing here drew on peripheral blood, taken on day 0 of AZD1222 vaccination. The source of these receptors is an adult in good health.

The rearrangement links TRBV6-2 or TRBV6-3 to TRBJ2-1; 9 bases line up with TRBD1. Germline V CDR1 and CDR2: MNHEY, SVGEGT. V shed 5 bases, J shed 7 bases, and the junction held 6 bases outside the gene matches. The CDR3 runs to 14 residues. CDR3 nucleotide sequence: TGTGCCAGCAGTCGTCTACAGGGGGCGAATGAGCAGTTCTTC. Translation: CASSRLQGANEQFF.

The rearrangement links TRBV12-2 to TRBJ2-3; the DNA was not used to check the table's D call, TRBD2. TRBV12-2 is reported as a pseudogene. This CDR3 spans 15 amino acids. Written as DNA, the CDR3 is TGTGCAAGTCGACCTATAGCGGGAGGGCGAGGTACGCAGTATTTT. As protein: CASRPIAGGRGTQYF.

J is TRBJ1-2 and V is TRBV2, with 7 bases matching TRBD1. The CDR3 has 13 amino acids. Trimming cost V 4 bases and J 3 bases; bases outside gene matches: 2. Per the germline V gene, CDR1 is SNHLY and CDR2 is FYNNEI. CDR3 bases: TGTGCCAGCAGTGGGACAGGATACTATGGCTACACCTTC. The encoded protein is CASSGTGYYGYTF.

This sequence joins TRBV28 and TRBJ1-4; 8 positions agree with TRBD1. V was pared by 9 bases and J by 5 bases, with 5 bases of the junction left unmatched. The germline CDR1 and CDR2 sequences are MDHEN and SYDVKM. The CDR3 spans 13 residues. CDR3 DNA: TGTGCCAGTCAGGGGGCTGAAAATGAAAAACTGTTTTTT. Protein: CASQGAENEKLFF.

This chain connects TRBV6-5 to TRBJ2-7, with 8 bases identical to TRBD1. From germline, CDR1 is MNHEY and CDR2 SVGAGI. The CDR3 is 14 residues long. With 4 bases clipped from V and 4 bases from J, the junction kept 6 bases outside the gene matches. In DNA form, the CDR3 reads TGTGCCAGCAGTTCCGGGACAGGAGGTTACGAGCAGTACTTC. Translation gives CASSSGTGGYEQYF.

V is TRBV29-1 and J is TRBJ2-2; D possibly corresponds to TRBD1 (6 bases). The CDR3 has 14 residues. With 6 bases removed from V and 1 base from J, the gap between germline ends came to 12 bases. Germline V lookup: CDR1 SQVTM, CDR2 ANQGSEA. The CDR3 loop is CSVRGTVNTGELFF. DNA of the CDR3: TGCAGCGTGAGGGGGACGGTGAACACCGGGGAGCTGTTTTTT.

This chain uses TRBV24-1 with TRBJ2-1; 12 bases are shared with TRBD2. Per germline, CDR1 KGHDR and CDR2 SFDVKD. The CDR3 loop spans 15 amino acids. Trimming removed 1 base from V and 11 bases from J; junction bases left unmatched: 5. The CDR3 region has the DNA TGTGCCACCAGTGATTTACGACTAGCGGGGGTGAAGCAGTTCTTC. As protein: CATSDLRLAGVKQFF.

This rearrangement joins TRBV7-2 to TRBJ2-7; 8 bases match TRBD2. The CDR3 loop spans 13 amino acids. Germline V gene lookup returns CDR1 SGHTA and CDR2 FQGNSA. Trimming cost V 3 bases and J 6 bases; bases outside gene matches: 4. CDR3 nucleotides: TGTGCCAGCAGCTTGGCCGGGAGGGTCGAGCAGTACTTC. Amino acid sequence: CASSLAGRVEQYF.

The CDR3 region has the DNA TGTGCCAGCAGGCAGACAGGTGACGAGCAGTACTTC. Its translation is CASRQTGDEQYF. This chain joins TRBV2 and TRBJ2-7, with D perhaps TRBD1 (6 bases). The germline V gene has CDR1 SNHLY and CDR2 FYNNEI. The CDR3 contains 12 residues. Trimming cost V 6 bases and J 5 bases, with 11 bases left between them.

CDR3 loop: CASSFGGRDSYEQYF. The CDR3 DNA reads as TGTGCCAGCAGCTTCGGCGGGAGGGACTCCTACGAGCAGTACTTC. The chain uses TRBV5-6 and TRBJ2-7, with TRBD2 matching 9 bases. The CDR3 totals 15 residues. Germline V gives CDR1 SGHDT, CDR2 YYEEEE. V was clipped by 2 bases and J by 0 bases; unmatched bases: 3.

This chain connects TRBV30 to TRBJ1-5; 7 bases agree with TRBD1. The V gene end was trimmed by 1 base and the J gene end by 6 bases; junction bases not matched to a gene: 3. Germline V CDR1 and CDR2: GTSNPN, SVGIG (reference sequence). The CDR3 covers 13 residues. CDR3 sequence: CAWSDRDSQPQHF. CDR3 in DNA: TGTGCCTGGAGTGATCGGGACAGTCAGCCCCAGCATTTT.

This clone was counted a few times. The chain uses TRBV28 and TRBJ1-1, with D perhaps matching TRBD1 (6 bases). The CDR3 runs to 14 residues. Germline V gene data show CDR1 as MDHEN and CDR2 as SYDVKM. V shed 8 bases and J shed 1 base, with 14 bases lying between them. CDR3 DNA sequence: TGTGCCAGCCGCGAGGGGGGGGAGAACACTGAAGCTTTCTTT. This sequence encodes CASREGGENTEAFF.

The V and J genes are TRBV9 and TRBJ1-1; D uncertain. With 4 bases removed from V and 3 bases from J, the gap between germline ends came to 7 bases. Germline-derived CDR1 and CDR2 are SGDLS and YYNGEE. This CDR3 region has 12 residues. As DNA, the CDR3 is TGTGCCAGCAGCCGGGATGACACTGAAGCTTTCTTT. Translating gives CASSRDDTEAFF.

This chain links TRBV18 with TRBJ2-4, with D hard to call. CDR3 length: 17 amino acids. The V and J ends lost 2 bases and 0 bases respectively, with 14 bases between them. The germline V gene encodes CDR1 KGHSH and CDR2 LQKENI. The CDR3 sequence: CASSPIVTSLAKNIQYF. The DNA of the CDR3 is TGTGCCAGCTCACCAATCGTAACTTCGCTAGCCAAAAACATTCAGTACTTC.

V and J are TRBV27 and TRBJ2-7; tentative D call: TRBD2 (6 bases). V lost 4 bases, J lost 6 bases, and 19 bases lay in between. Germline lookup yields CDR1 MNHEY and CDR2 SMNVEV (reference sequence). The CDR3 contains 15 residues. CDR3: CASSSLLWAGGEQYF. CDR3 bases: TGTGCCAGCAGTTCCCTCCTATGGGCCGGGGGCGAGCAGTACTTC.